The 9 T cell receptor beta chains presented below share a single source sample, sequenced in a study of blood T cell repertoires in COVID-19. The data were produced by immunoSEQ multiplex PCR, yet TCRdb's version contains in-frame clones alone and is incomplete. The table has some 60,000 clones, around 83% seen once. What was sequenced was peripheral blood. The origin of the receptors is an elderly woman with acute or convalescent COVID-19.

Only one count was recorded for this clone. This chain uses TRBV25-1 with TRBJ2-3; D uncertain. The length of the CDR3 is 12 residues. CDR1 is MGHDK, CDR2 SYGVNS, per germline. V was shortened by 3 bases and J by 3 bases, with 4 bases between the two germline ends. Here the CDR3 reads CASSDLTDTQYF. CDR3 nucleotides: TGTGCCAGCAGTGATTTAACAGATACGCAGTATTTT.

CDR3 region: CASSQDIVDTEAFF. Written as DNA, the CDR3 is TGTGCCAGCAGCCAGGACATCGTGGACACTGAAGCTTTCTTT. The chain uses TRBV5-6 and TRBJ1-1; TRBD1 is a possible D gene (5 bases). CDR1 and CDR2 from the germline V gene are SGHDT and YYEEEE. The V end was cut by 4 bases, the J end by 3 bases, with 13 bases between. The CDR3 is made up of 14 amino acids.

CDR3 protein: CAISPGLALETQYF. In nucleotides, the CDR3 is TGTGCCATCAGCCCGGGACTAGCATTGGAGACCCAGTACTTC. This chain uses TRBV10-3 with TRBJ2-5; 9 positions agree with TRBD2. The germline gives CDR1 ENHRY, CDR2 SYGVKD. The CDR3 is made up of 14 amino acids. Germline trimming cut 6 bases from V and 5 bases from J; bases unmatched to any gene: 7.

The sample holds a few counts of this clone. The gene calls are TRBV5-1 and TRBJ2-2, with 12 bases matching TRBD2. The CDR3 is 17 amino acids. Germline assignment: CDR1 SGHRS and CDR2 YFSETQ. V dropped 7 bases and J dropped 1; count of bases not matched to a gene: 8. DNA for the CDR3: TGCGCCAGCTGCCTCGGACTAGCGGGACAGAACACCGGGGAGCTGTTTTTT. Translating gives CASCLGLAGQNTGELFF.

This clone was observed a few times. The chain couples TRBV28 to TRBJ1-5; D not certain. The V end lost 1 base, the J end lost 8 bases, and 6 bases lay between the germline ends. CDR3 length: 12 residues. CDR1 is MDHEN, CDR2 SYDVKM, per germline. The CDR3 bases are TGTGCCAGCAGTTTATCAGTGGAGCCCCAGCATTTT. This sequence encodes CASSLSVEPQHF.

The chain recombines TRBV11-2 with TRBJ2-3; 8 bases align to TRBD2. Losses at the gene ends were 4 bases for V and 11 bases for J; bases not matched to a gene: 20. Germline values: CDR1 SGHAT, CDR2 FQNNGV. There are 17 residues in the CDR3. The CDR3 loop is CASSYTPGGGAQVGQYF. CDR3 nucleotide sequence: TGTGCCAGCAGCTATACCCCGGGGGGGGGAGCCCAGGTGGGGCAGTATTTT.

The V call is TRBV28, the J call TRBJ2-2; D gene uncertain. The CDR3 runs to 14 residues. The germline V and J ends were trimmed by 6 bases and 8 bases, with 16 bases remaining between them. Germline V gene lookup returns CDR1 MDHEN and CDR2 SYDVKM. The CDR3: CASSLQQRRGELFF. CDR3 in DNA: TGTGCCAGCAGCCTGCAGCAGAGGAGAGGGGAGCTGTTTTTT. Filled out from reference TRBV28 and TRBJ2-2, the complete variable domain reads DVKVTQSSRYLVKRTGEKVFLECVQDMDHENMFWYRQDPGLGLRLIYFSYDVKMKEKGDIPEGYSVSREKKERFSLILESASTNQTSMYLCASSLQQRRGELFFGEGSRLTVL.

This chain's CDR3 is CASCYSNQPQHF. Written as DNA, the CDR3 is TGTGCCAGTTGCTATAGCAATCAGCCCCAGCATTTT. The rearrangement links TRBV19 to TRBJ1-5; D is undetermined. Trimming cost V 8 bases and J 0 bases, with 5 bases left between them. The CDR3 runs to 12 residues. From germline, CDR1 is LNHDA and CDR2 SQIVND (reference sequence). The variable domain in full, completed from reference TRBV19 and TRBJ1-5, reads DGGITQSPKYLFRKEGQNVTLSCEQNLNHDAMYWYRQDPGQGLRLIYYSQIVNDFQKGDIAEGYSVSREKKESFPLTVTSAQKNPTAFYLCASCYSNQPQHFGDGTRLSIL.

The chain combines TRBV21-1 with TRBJ2-5; the tabulated D call, TRBD1, remains unverified against the DNA. TRBV21-1 counts as a pseudogene. This CDR3 is 14 amino acids long. The CDR3 nucleotides read TGTGCCAGCAGCAAAGAACCCCTCAGAGAGACCCAGTACTTC. Translating gives CASSKEPLRETQYF.